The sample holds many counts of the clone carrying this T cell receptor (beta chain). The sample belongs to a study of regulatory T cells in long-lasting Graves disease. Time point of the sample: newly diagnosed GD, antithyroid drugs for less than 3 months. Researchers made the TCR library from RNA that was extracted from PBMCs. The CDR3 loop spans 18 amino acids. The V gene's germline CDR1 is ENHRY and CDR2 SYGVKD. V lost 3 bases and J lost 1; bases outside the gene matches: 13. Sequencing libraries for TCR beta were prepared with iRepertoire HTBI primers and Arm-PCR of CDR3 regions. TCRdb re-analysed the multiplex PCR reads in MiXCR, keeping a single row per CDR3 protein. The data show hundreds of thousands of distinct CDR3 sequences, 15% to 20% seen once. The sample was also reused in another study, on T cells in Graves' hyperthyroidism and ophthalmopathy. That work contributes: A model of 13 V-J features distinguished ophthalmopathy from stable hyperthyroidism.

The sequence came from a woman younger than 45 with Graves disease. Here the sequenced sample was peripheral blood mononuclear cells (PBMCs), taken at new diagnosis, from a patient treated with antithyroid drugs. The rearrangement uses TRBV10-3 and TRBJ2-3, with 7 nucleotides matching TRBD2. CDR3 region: CAISENPGRTSGTDTQYF. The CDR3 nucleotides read TGTGCCATCAGTGAAAACCCCGGGAGGACCTCCGGCACAGATACGCAGTATTTT.